One and the same sample provided the 26 T cell receptor beta chains below, sequenced in a study of cytomegalovirus exposure and HLA in healthy donors. Sequencing was performed with immunoSEQ multiplex PCR; in TCRdb, only in-frame clones are kept and a portion is missing. The sample gives about 160,000 clones, 85% of which show up once; approximately 2% is in the top ten. Sequenced input: PBMCs. The receptors were gathered from a man aged 30 to 39 in good health and CMV-seropositive.

The chain joins TRBV7-9 to TRBJ2-7; possibly TRBD2 for D (7 bases). Trimming removed 5 bases from V and 2 bases from J, with 16 bases in between. The CDR3 is 15 residues long. Germline V CDR1 and CDR2: SEHNR, FQNEAQ (reference sequence). This CDR3 reads CASSPRTGGPYEQYF. CDR3 DNA sequence: TGTGCCAGCAGCCCAAGGACGGGGGGCCCCTACGAGCAGTACTTC.

The V gene is TRBV19, the J gene TRBJ2-3; the match to TRBD2 covers 10 bases. Germline CDR1 and CDR2: LNHDA and SQIVND (reference sequence). This CDR3 spans 16 amino acids. V trimming: 5 bases; J trimming: 4 bases; junction bases outside the gene matches: 9. CDR3 amino acids: CASSDRLAGASDTQYF. Here the CDR3 DNA reads TGTGCCAGTAGTGATCGGCTAGCGGGGGCCTCAGATACGCAGTATTTT.

This chain connects TRBV6-5 to TRBJ1-1; the D is unclear. CDR1 is MNHEY and CDR2 is SVGAGI in the germline V gene. There are 14 residues in the CDR3. Trimming took off 0 bases at V and 5 bases at J, with 10 bases between the two ends. The CDR3 region has the DNA TGTGCCAGCAGTTACTCGATCGGTAGTACTGAAGCTTTCTTT. Encoded protein: CASSYSIGSTEAFF.

This rearrangement joins TRBV6-5 to TRBJ1-6, with D perhaps TRBD1 (6 bases). The CDR3 is 15 amino acids. The V gene lost 2 bases and the J gene lost 9 bases, with 14 bases spanning the gap. Germline V gene data show CDR1 as MNHEY and CDR2 as SVGAGI. The CDR3 sequence: CASSYKQGRGSPLHF. The CDR3 DNA reads as TGTGCCAGCAGTTACAAACAGGGAAGGGGTTCACCCCTCCACTTT.

The chain joins TRBV2 to TRBJ2-2; possibly TRBD1 for D (5 bases). Trimming removed 7 bases at V and 1 base at J, with 10 bases between. The CDR3 covers 14 residues. The germline V gene encodes CDR1 SNHLY and CDR2 FYNNEI. In DNA form, the CDR3 reads TGTGCCAGCAAGACAGAACTGAACACCGGGGAGCTGTTTTTT. Amino acid sequence: CASKTELNTGELFF.

This clone was recorded once. The chain combines TRBV7-2 with TRBJ2-5, with 7 bases that match TRBD1. There are 15 residues in the CDR3. With 5 bases clipped from V and 7 bases from J, the junction kept 13 bases outside the gene matches. CDR1 is SGHTA, CDR2 FQGNSA, per germline. The CDR3 region is CASSPGTVLGGTQYF. CDR3 DNA: TGTGCCAGCAGCCCCGGGACAGTCCTAGGAGGGACCCAGTACTTC. Using reference TRBV7-2 and TRBJ2-5 for the parts outside the CDR3, the full variable domain is GAGVSQSPSNKVTEKGKDVELRCDPISGHTALYWYRQSLGQGLEFLIYFQGNSAPDKSGLPSDRFSAERTGGSVSTLTIQRTQQEDSAVYLCASSPGTVLGGTQYFGPGTRLLVL.

The rearrangement joins TRBV19 to TRBJ1-5; D remains ambiguous. The CDR3 runs 15 residues. Trimming took off 2 bases at V and 0 bases at J, with 8 bases between the two ends. Germline V gene sequence: CDR1 LNHDA, CDR2 SQIVND (reference sequence). In DNA form, the CDR3 reads TGTGCCAGTAGTATAACCGGGTCTAGCAATCAGCCCCAGCATTTT. Translation: CASSITGSSNQPQHF.

J is TRBJ1-6 and V is TRBV7-2; 10 nucleotides agree with TRBD1. This CDR3 has 13 amino acids. From germline, CDR1 is SGHTA and CDR2 FQGNSA. With V trimmed by 5 bases and J by 10 bases, 2 bases remained unmatched. The CDR3 region is CASSMDRGSPLHF. CDR3 bases: TGTGCCAGCAGCATGGACAGGGGGTCACCCCTCCACTTT.

V gene TRBV9 combines with J gene TRBJ2-3, with TRBD1 identical over 8 bases. After removal of 9 bases from V and 5 bases from J, the junction contained 11 bases not matched to a gene. The CDR3 runs 14 residues. The germline gives CDR1 SGDLS, CDR2 YYNGEE. The CDR3 nucleotides are TGTGCCACCACCCCAGGGGGCGTTGGAGATACGCAGTATTTT. Translation gives CATTPGGVGDTQYF.

This clone was seen just once. V usage is TRBV27 and J usage is TRBJ2-4; 7 nucleotides line up with TRBD1. With 7 bases clipped from V and 5 bases from J, the junction kept 5 bases outside the gene matches. The germline V gene encodes CDR1 MNHEY and CDR2 SMNVEV (reference sequence). This CDR3 contains 13 residues. CDR3 sequence (DNA): TGTGCCAGCAACCGGGACAGACAAAACATTCAGTACTTC. Protein sequence: CASNRDRQNIQYF.

The chain has TRBV27 and TRBJ2-7; 9 bases line up with TRBD2. With V trimmed by 7 bases and J by 3 bases, 7 bases remained unmatched. Germline loops: CDR1 MNHEY, CDR2 SMNVEV (reference sequence). The CDR3 totals 14 residues. CDR3 bases: TGTGCCAGCAACCCGGCGGGGGGGGACTACGAGCAGTACTTC. This translates into CASNPAGGDYEQYF.

The rearrangement links TRBV15 to TRBJ1-5; weak D call: TRBD1 (5 bases). Trimming shortened V by 0 bases and J by 14 bases, and 14 bases separated the two germline ends. CDR3 length equals 13 residues. Germline CDR1 and CDR2: LNHNV and YYDKDF (reference sequence). The CDR3 nucleotides are TGTGCCACCAGCAGAGATCGTCAGGGAGGGGAGCATTTT. Its protein is CATSRDRQGGEHF. Supplemented by reference TRBV15 and TRBJ1-5, the full variable domain reads DAMVIQNPRYQVTQFGKPVTLSCSQTLNHNVMYWYQQKSSQAPKLLFHYYDKDFNNEADTPDNFQSRRPNTSFCFLDIRSPGLGDTAMYLCATSRDRQGGEHFGDGTRLSIL.

This clone was picked up a small number of times. This chain links TRBV19 with TRBJ1-1; D uncertain. The V and J ends lost 4 bases and 1 base respectively, with 10 bases between them. CDR3 length: 14 residues. The germline V gene has CDR1 LNHDA and CDR2 SQIVND (reference sequence). DNA for the CDR3: TGTGCCAGTAGTACCTATGTACGGAACACTGAAGCTTTCTTT. It translates to CASSTYVRNTEAFF. Filled out from reference TRBV19 and TRBJ1-1, the complete variable domain reads DGGITQSPKYLFRKEGQNVTLSCEQNLNHDAMYWYRQDPGQGLRLIYYSQIVNDFQKGDIAEGYSVSREKKESFPLTVTSAQKNPTAFYLCASSTYVRNTEAFFGQGTRLTVV.

This chain connects TRBV9 to TRBJ2-7; 8 bases agree with TRBD1. The germline V gene has CDR1 SGDLS and CDR2 YYNGEE. This CDR3 contains 15 residues. V lost 3 bases and J lost 4; bases outside the gene matches: 9. The CDR3 here is CASSDPDREGYEQYF. In nucleotides, the CDR3 is TGTGCCAGCAGCGACCCGGACAGGGAAGGGTACGAGCAGTACTTC.

The rearrangement links TRBV4-1 to TRBJ2-4; 11 bases agree with TRBD2. Germline V gene sequence: CDR1 MGHRA, CDR2 YSYEKL. After removal of 2 bases from V and 0 bases from J, the junction contained 18 bases not matched to a gene. The CDR3 contains 22 residues. DNA for the CDR3: TGCGCCAGCAGCCAATTCCGTAAACTTGGGACTAGCGGACACCTAGCCAAAAACATTCAGTACTTC. It encodes CASSQFRKLGTSGHLAKNIQYF.

V usage is TRBV4-1 and J usage is TRBJ2-2; TRBD1 matches at 9 bases. The CDR3 totals 16 residues. The V gene end was trimmed by 1 base and the J gene end by 4 bases; junction bases not matched to a gene: 4. CDR1 is MGHRA and CDR2 is YSYEKL in the germline V gene. The CDR3 DNA sequence: TGCGCCAGCAGCCAAGGGGACAGGGTGGGCACCGGGGAGCTGTTTTTT. Encoded protein: CASSQGDRVGTGELFF.

The CDR3, as DNA: TGTGCCAGCTCACCAGGGCTACAAGCCTACGAGCAGTACTTC. This translates into CASSPGLQAYEQYF. J is TRBJ2-7 and V is TRBV18, with D uncertain. Germline CDR1 is KGHSH and CDR2 is LQKENI. V was shortened by 2 bases and J by 2 bases, with 10 bases between the two germline ends. The CDR3 consists of 14 residues.

Here the CDR3 reads CASSPNRGGSTEAFF. The CDR3 nucleotides are TGTGCCAGCAGCCCCAACAGGGGCGGAAGCACTGAAGCTTTCTTT. The V and J genes are TRBV4-2 and TRBJ1-1, with TRBD1 matching over 7 bases. The junction had 9 bases not matched to a gene; V was cut back by 4 bases and J by 4 bases. Germline CDR1 and CDR2: LGHNA and YNFKEQ. CDR3 length: 15 amino acids.

This clone was detected a few times. The chain recombines TRBV19 with TRBJ2-2; a weak D match, TRBD1 (5 bases). The CDR3 has 13 residues. Deletions cut 7 bases from V and 3 bases from J, with 9 bases between. Per the germline V gene, CDR1 is LNHDA and CDR2 is SQIVND (reference sequence). The CDR3, as DNA: TGTGCCAGTAATACAGGAGACACCGGGGAGCTGTTTTTT. Its protein is CASNTGDTGELFF.

The chain couples TRBV7-3 to TRBJ2-3, with D perhaps TRBD2 (6 bases). This CDR3 is 16 amino acids long. V gave up 5 bases and J gave up 0 bases, with 15 bases separating them. From germline, CDR1 is SGHTA and CDR2 FQGTGA. CDR3 in amino acids: CASSLMGGESTDTQYF. CDR3 bases: TGTGCCAGCAGCCTCATGGGCGGGGAAAGCACAGATACGCAGTATTTT.

V and J are TRBV5-3 and TRBJ1-5; 8 nucleotides line up with TRBD1. TRBV5-3 has ORF status, its function being uncertain. The ends lost 1 base at V and 0 bases at J; junction bases unmatched: 9. The CDR3 spans 18 residues. DNA of the CDR3: TGTGCCAGAAGCTTGTCCGACAGGGGCCCTTATAGCAATCAGCCCCAGCATTTT. Translating gives CARSLSDRGPYSNQPQHF.

As concerns this clone: This sample includes further DNA sequences coding for the same CDR3. CDR3 coding DNA: TGCGCCAGCAGCTCACCACTAGCGGGGGGCTCCTACAATGAGCAGTTCTTC. This gives the protein CASSSPLAGGSYNEQFF. The rearrangement joins TRBV5-1 to TRBJ2-1, with 12 bases lining up with TRBD2. The germline CDR1 and CDR2 sequences are SGHRS and YFSETQ. There are 17 residues in the CDR3. J lost 0 bases, V lost 3 bases, and 4 bases had no gene match.

The genes are TRBV19 and TRBJ1-4; TRBD1 aligns across 9 bases. Germline V gene lookup returns CDR1 LNHDA and CDR2 SQIVND (reference sequence). This CDR3 region has 15 residues. Losses at the gene ends were 7 bases for V and 6 bases for J; bases not matched to a gene: 9. This CDR3 is CASTPWTGEDEKLFF. CDR3 coding DNA: TGTGCCAGTACTCCCTGGACAGGGGAGGATGAAAAACTGTTTTTT. The full variable domain, rest sourced from reference TRBV19 and TRBJ1-4, is DGGITQSPKYLFRKEGQNVTLSCEQNLNHDAMYWYRQDPGQGLRLIYYSQIVNDFQKGDIAEGYSVSREKKESFPLTVTSAQKNPTAFYLCASTPWTGEDEKLFFGSGTQLSVL.

The V call is TRBV7-2, the J call TRBJ1-1, with unresolved D. There are 13 residues in the CDR3. Germline loops: CDR1 SGHTA, CDR2 FQGNSA. The ends were cut back, 1 base at V and 1 base at J, with 4 bases in the middle. In nucleotides, the CDR3 is TGTGCCAGCAGCTTAGGACAGAACACTGAAGCTTTCTTT. Protein: CASSLGQNTEAFF.

The gene calls are TRBV5-8 and TRBJ2-3, with D perhaps TRBD1 (5 bases). Germline CDR1 reads SGHTS; CDR2 reads YDEGEE. The V end lost 7 bases, the J end lost 4 bases, and 13 bases lay between the germline ends. The CDR3 runs 13 residues. CDR3 protein: CASGRGQADTQYF. DNA for the CDR3: TGTGCCAGCGGGCGAGGACAAGCAGATACGCAGTATTTT.

The chain combines TRBV5-1 with TRBJ2-2; the match to TRBD1 covers 7 bases. V was pared by 7 bases and J by 6 bases, with 9 bases of the junction left unmatched. The CDR3 runs 14 residues. Germline CDR1 reads SGHRS; CDR2 reads YFSETQ. CDR3 DNA sequence: TGCGCCAGCCGCTCCGAGGGGGCGGCCGGGGAGCTGTTTTTT. This sequence encodes CASRSEGAAGELFF.